This T cell receptor beta chain stems from a study of cytomegalovirus exposure and HLA in healthy donors. About the research overall: The Caucasian-associated ancestry cluster held over 80% of 350 to 450 genotyped donors. Regarding the study as a whole: V segments that were indistinguishable, TRBV6-2 and TRBV6-3 among them, were omitted from analysis. Later analysis suggested most CMV-associated TCR beta chains were HLA-restricted.

Regarding this clone: Antigen specificity is unknown.

The primer mix had 60 Vbeta and 13 Jbeta primers. Libraries were prepared by immunoSEQ multiplex PCR; TCRdb keeps only in-frame clonotypes and omits some of them. The data hold 85,000 to 100,000 clones, with around 76% observed a single time. Germline values: CDR1 SNHLY, CDR2 FYNNEI. This CDR3 region has 14 residues. V trimming: 8 bases; J trimming: 4 bases; junction bases outside the gene matches: 3. Specimen: PBMCs. This clonotype originated in a man aged 35 to 55 in good health and CMV-seropositive. This chain joins TRBV2 and TRBJ2-1; 12 bases match TRBD2. CDR3 region: CASVGTSGYNEQFF. The DNA of the CDR3 is TGTGCCAGCGTGGGGACTAGCGGGTACAATGAGCAGTTCTTC.